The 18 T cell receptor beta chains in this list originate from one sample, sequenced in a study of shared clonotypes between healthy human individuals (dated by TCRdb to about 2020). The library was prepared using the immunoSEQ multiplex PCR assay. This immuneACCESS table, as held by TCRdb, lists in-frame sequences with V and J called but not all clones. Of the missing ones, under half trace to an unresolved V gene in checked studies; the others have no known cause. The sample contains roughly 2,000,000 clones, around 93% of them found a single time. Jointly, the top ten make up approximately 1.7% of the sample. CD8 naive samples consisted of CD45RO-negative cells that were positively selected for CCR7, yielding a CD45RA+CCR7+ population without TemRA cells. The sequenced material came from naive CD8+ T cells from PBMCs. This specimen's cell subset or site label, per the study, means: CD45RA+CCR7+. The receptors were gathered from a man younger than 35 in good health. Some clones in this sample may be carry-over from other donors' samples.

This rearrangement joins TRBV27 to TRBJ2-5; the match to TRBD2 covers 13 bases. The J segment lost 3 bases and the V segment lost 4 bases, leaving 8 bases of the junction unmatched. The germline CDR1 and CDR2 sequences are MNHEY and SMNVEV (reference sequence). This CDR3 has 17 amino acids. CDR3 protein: CASSSHRGLAGEETQYF. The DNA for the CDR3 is TGTGCCAGCAGTTCCCACCGCGGACTAGCGGGAGAAGAGACCCAGTACTTC.

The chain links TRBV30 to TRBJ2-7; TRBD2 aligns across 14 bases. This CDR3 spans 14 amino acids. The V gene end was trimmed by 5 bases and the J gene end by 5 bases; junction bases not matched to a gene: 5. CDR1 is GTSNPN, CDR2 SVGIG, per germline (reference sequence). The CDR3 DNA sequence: TGTGCCTGGCCCGGGACTAGCGGGAGTCACGAGCAGTACTTC. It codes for CAWPGTSGSHEQYF.

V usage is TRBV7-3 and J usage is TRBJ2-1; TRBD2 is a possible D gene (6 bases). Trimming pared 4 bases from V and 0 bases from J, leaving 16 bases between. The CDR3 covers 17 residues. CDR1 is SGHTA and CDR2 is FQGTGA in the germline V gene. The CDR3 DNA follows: TGTGCCAGCAGCTCTAACCTTGGAGGGAACTCCTACAATGAGCAGTTCTTC. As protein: CASSSNLGGNSYNEQFF.

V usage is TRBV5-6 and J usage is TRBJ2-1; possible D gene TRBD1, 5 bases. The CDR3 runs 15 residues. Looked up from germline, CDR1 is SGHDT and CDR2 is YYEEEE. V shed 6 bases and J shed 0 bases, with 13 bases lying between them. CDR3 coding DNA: TGTGCCAGCAAATTCAGGGAAGGCTCCTACAATGAGCAGTTCTTC. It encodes CASKFREGSYNEQFF.

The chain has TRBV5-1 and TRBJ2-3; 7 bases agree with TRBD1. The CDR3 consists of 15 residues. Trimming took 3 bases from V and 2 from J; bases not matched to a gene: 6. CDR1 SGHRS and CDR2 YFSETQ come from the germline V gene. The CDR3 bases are TGCGCCAGCAGCTCCGCGGACAGGATCACAGATACGCAGTATTTT. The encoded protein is CASSSADRITDTQYF. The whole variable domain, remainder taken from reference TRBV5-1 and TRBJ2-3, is KAGVTQTPRYLIKTRGQQVTLSCSPISGHRSVSWYQQTPGQGLQFLFEYFSETQRNKGNFPGRFSGRQFSNSRSEMNVSTLELGDSALYLCASSSADRITDTQYFGPGTRLTVL.

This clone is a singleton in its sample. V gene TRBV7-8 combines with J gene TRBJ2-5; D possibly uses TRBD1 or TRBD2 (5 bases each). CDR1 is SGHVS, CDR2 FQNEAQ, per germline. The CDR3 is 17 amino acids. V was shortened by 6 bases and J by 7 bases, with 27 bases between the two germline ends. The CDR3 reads CASRIEGRRTGPTTQYF. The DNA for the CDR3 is TGTGCCAGCAGAATAGAAGGACGCAGGACGGGGCCAACGACCCAGTACTTC.

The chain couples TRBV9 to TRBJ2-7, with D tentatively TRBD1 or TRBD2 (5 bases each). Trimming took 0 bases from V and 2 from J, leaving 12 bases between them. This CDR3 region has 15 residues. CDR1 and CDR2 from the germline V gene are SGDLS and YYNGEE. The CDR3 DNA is TGTGCCAGCAGCGTAGGTTGGGACGTAACCTACGAGCAGTACTTC. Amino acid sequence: CASSVGWDVTYEQYF.

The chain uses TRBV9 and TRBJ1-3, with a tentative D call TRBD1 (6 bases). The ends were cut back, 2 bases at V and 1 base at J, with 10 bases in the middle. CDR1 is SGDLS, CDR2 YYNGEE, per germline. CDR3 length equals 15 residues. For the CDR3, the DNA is TGTGCCAGCAGCGTCAACAGGGAATCTGGAAACACCATATATTTT. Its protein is CASSVNRESGNTIYF.

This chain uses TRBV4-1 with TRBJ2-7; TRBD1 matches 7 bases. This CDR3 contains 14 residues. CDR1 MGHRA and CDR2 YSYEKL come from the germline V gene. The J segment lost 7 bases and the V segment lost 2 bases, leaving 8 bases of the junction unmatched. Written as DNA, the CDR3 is TGCGCCAGCAGCCAAATAACAGGGGAGAGGGAGCAGTACTTC. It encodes CASSQITGEREQYF.

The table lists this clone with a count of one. The CDR3, as DNA: TGTGCCAGCAGCCCCGGGGACAGCCCAAGCGAGCAGTACTTC. It translates to CASSPGDSPSEQYF. The rearrangement uses TRBV5-6 and TRBJ2-7, with TRBD1 matching over 7 bases. Germline V lookup: CDR1 SGHDT, CDR2 YYEEEE. This CDR3 region has 14 residues. With 4 bases clipped from V and 6 bases from J, the junction kept 10 bases outside the gene matches.

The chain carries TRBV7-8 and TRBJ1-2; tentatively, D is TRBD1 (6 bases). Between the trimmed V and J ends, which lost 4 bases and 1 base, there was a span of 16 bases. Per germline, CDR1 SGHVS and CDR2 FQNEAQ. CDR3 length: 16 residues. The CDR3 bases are TGTGCCAGCAGCTCCGGGGGACATCCCCTTAACTATGGCTACACCTTC. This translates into CASSSGGHPLNYGYTF.

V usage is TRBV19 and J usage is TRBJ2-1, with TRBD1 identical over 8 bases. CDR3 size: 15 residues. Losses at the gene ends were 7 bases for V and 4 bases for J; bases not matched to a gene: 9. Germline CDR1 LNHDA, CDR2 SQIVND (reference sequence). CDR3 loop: CASNTHGTGYNEQFF. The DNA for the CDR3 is TGTGCCAGTAATACCCACGGGACAGGATACAATGAGCAGTTCTTC.

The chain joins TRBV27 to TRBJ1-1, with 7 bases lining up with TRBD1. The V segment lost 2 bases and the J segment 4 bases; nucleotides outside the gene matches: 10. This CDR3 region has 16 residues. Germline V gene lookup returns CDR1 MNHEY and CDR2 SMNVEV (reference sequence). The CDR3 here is CASSLALAGGFTEAFF. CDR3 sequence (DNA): TGTGCCAGCAGTTTAGCGTTGGCAGGGGGGTTCACTGAAGCTTTCTTT.

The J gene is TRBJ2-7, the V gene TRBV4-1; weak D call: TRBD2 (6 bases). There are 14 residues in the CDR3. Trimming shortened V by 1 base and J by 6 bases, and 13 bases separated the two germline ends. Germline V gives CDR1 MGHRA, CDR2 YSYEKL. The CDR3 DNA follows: TGCGCCAGCAGCCAAGTGGGACTCCTGGGCGAGCAGTACTTC. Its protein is CASSQVGLLGEQYF.

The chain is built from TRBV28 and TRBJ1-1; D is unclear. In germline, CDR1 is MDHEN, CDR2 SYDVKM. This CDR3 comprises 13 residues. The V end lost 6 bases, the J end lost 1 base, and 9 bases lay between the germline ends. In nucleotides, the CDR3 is TGTGCCAGCAGCAAGACTCCGAACACTGAAGCTTTCTTT. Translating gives CASSKTPNTEAFF.

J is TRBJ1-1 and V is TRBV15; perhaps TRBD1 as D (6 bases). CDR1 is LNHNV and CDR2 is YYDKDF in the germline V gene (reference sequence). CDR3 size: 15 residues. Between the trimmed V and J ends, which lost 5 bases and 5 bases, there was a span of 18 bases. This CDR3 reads CATSPEGGLATEAFF. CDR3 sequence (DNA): TGTGCCACCAGCCCAGAAGGGGGTCTTGCTACTGAAGCTTTCTTT.

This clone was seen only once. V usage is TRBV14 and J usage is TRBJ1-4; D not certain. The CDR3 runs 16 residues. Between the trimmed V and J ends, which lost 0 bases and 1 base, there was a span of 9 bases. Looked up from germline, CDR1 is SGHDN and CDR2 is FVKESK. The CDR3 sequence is CASSQDGSRTNEKLFF. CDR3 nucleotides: TGTGCCAGCAGCCAAGATGGGAGCAGAACTAATGAAAAACTGTTTTTT.

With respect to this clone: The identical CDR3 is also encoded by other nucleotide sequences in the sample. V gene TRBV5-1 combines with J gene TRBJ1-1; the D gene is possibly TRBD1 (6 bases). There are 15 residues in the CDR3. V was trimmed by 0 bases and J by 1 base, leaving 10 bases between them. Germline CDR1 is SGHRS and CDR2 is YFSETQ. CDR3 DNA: TGCGCCAGCAGCTTGGGTCGGGGGCGGAACACTGAAGCTTTCTTT. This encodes CASSLGRGRNTEAFF.